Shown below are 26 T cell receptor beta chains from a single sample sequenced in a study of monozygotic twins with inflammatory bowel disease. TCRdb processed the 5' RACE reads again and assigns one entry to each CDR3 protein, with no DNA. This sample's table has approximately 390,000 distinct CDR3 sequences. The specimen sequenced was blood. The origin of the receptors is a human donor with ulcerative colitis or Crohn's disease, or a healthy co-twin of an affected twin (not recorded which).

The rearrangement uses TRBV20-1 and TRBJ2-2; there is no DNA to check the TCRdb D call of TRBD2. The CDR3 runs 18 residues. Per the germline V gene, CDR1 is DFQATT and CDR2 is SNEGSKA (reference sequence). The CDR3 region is CSASWGRARLTNTGELFF.

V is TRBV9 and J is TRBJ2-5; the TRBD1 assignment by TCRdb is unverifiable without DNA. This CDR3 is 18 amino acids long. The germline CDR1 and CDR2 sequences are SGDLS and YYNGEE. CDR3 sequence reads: CASSVEEGDRGQLGTQYF.

CDR3 in amino acids: CASSNPGGELFF. J is TRBJ2-2 and V is TRBV6-2 or TRBV6-3. CDR1 is MNHEY, CDR2 SVGEGT, per germline. The CDR3 consists of 12 residues.

CDR3 loop: CASSFLGTGEEKLFF. The V and J genes are TRBV27 and TRBJ1-4; no DNA is available, so the TRBD1 call from TCRdb remains unchecked. This CDR3 spans 15 amino acids. CDR1 is MNHEY and CDR2 is SMNVEV in the germline V gene (reference sequence).

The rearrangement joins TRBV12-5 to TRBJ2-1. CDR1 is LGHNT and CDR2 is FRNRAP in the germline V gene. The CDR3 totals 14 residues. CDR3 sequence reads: CASGLVGLPNEQFF. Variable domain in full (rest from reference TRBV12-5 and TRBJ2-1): DARVTQTPRHKVTEMGQEVTMRCQPILGHNTVFWYRQTMMQGLELLAYFRNRAPLDDSGMPKDRFSAEMPDATLATLKIQPSEPRDSAVYFCASGLVGLPNEQFFGPGTRLTVL.

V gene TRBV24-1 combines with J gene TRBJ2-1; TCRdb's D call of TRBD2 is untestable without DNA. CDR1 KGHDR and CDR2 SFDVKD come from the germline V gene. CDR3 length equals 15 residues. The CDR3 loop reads CATSDLPSGTDEQFF.

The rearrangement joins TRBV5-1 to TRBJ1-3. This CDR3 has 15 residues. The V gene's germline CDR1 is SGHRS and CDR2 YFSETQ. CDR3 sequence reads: CASSLMTGSGNTIYF.

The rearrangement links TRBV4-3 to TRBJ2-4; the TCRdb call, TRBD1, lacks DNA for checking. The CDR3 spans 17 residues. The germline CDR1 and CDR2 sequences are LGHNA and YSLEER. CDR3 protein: CASSQVGGRYAKNIQYF.

CDR3 sequence: CAINPGTADGYTF. The V gene is TRBV10-3, the J gene TRBJ1-2; TCRdb picks TRBD1, but there is no DNA to check that call. Per germline, CDR1 ENHRY and CDR2 SYGVKD. This CDR3 is built from 13 residues.

CDR3 amino acids: CASILNKHTQYF. This chain links TRBV28 with TRBJ2-3. This CDR3 comprises 12 residues. Per germline, CDR1 MDHEN and CDR2 SYDVKM.

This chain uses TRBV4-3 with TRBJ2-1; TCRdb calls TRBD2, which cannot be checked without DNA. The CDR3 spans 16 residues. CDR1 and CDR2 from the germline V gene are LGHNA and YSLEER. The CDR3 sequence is CASSQDWGPRGNEQFF.

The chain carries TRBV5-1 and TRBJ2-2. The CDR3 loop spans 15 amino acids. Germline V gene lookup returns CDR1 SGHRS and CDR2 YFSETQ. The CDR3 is CASSLGHQNTGELFF. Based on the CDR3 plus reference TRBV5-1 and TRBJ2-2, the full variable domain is KAGVTQTPRYLIKTRGQQVTLSCSPISGHRSVSWYQQTPGQGLQFLFEYFSETQRNKGNFPGRFSGRQFSNSRSEMNVSTLELGDSALYLCASSLGHQNTGELFFGEGSRLTVL.

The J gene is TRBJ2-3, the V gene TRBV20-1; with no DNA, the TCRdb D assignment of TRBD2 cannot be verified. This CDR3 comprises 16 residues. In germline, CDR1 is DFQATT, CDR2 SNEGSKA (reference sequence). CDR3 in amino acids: CSATQAGLAYTDTQYF.

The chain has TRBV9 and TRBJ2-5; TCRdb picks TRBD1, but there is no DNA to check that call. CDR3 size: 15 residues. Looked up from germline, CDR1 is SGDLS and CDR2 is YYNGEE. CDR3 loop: CASSVAAGRVETQYF.

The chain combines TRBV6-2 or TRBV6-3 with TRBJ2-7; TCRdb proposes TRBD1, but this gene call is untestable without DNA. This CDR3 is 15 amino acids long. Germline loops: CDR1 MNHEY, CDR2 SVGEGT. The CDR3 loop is CASSKPGTGTTKQYF.

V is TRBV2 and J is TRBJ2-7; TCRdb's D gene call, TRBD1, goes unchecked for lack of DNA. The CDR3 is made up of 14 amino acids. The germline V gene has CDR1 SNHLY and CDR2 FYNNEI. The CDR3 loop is CASSWDREGYEQYF.

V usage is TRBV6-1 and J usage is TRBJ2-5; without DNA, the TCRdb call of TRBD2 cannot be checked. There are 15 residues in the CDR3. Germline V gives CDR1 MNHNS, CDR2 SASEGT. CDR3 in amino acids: CASTGGGRLQETQYF.

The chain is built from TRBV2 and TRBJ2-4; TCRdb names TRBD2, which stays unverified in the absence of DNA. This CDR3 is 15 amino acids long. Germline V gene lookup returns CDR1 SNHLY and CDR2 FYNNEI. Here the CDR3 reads CASSELGRTQNIQYF.

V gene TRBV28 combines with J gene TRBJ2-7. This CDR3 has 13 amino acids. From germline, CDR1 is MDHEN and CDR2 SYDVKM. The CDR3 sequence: CASGYDRSYEQYF. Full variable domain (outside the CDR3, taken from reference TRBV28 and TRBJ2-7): DVKVTQSSRYLVKRTGEKVFLECVQDMDHENMFWYRQDPGLGLRLIYFSYDVKMKEKGDIPEGYSVSREKKERFSLILESASTNQTSMYLCASGYDRSYEQYFGPGTRLTVT.

CDR3 sequence: CASSPIGQGYNEQFF. This chain links TRBV12-3 or TRBV12-4 with TRBJ2-1; TCRdb's D call, TRBD1, is unchecked because there is no DNA. This CDR3 has 15 residues.

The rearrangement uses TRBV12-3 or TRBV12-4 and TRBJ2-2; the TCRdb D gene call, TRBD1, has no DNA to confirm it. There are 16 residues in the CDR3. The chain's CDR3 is CASTPAVRYPTGELFF.

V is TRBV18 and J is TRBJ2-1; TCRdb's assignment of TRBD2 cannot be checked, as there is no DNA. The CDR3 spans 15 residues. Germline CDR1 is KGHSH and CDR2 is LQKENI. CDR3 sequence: CASSPVSGSWNEQFF.

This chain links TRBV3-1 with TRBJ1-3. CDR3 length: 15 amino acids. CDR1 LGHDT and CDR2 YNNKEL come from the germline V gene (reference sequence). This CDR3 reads CASSLRRISGNTIYF.

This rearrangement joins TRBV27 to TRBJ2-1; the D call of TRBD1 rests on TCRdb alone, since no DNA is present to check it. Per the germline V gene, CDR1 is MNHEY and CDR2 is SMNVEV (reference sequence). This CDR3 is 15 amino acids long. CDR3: CASSLRDRVTNEQFF.

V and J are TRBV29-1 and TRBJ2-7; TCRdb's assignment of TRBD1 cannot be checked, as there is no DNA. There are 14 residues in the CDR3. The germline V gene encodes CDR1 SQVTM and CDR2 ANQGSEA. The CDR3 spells CSVGQVGGSYEQYF.

The CDR3: CASSLWGQGNTGELFF. The chain couples TRBV7-3 to TRBJ2-2; TCRdb returns TRBD1, unconfirmable since there is no DNA. The CDR3 runs 16 residues. Germline assignment: CDR1 SGHTA and CDR2 FQGTGA.